This T cell receptor beta chain was retrieved from a study of glioma-infiltrating T cells after dendritic cell vaccination (dated by TCRdb to the mid-2010s). For the study in its entirety: The cohort comprised around 15 glioblastoma patients from Phase I and II dendritic cell vaccination trials, 9 newly diagnosed and 6 with recurrent disease. Between the early 2000s and the early 2010s, the patients were given dendritic cell vaccination pulsed with autologous tumor lysate. The vaccine consisted of monocyte-derived dendritic cells cultured seven to eight days with IL-4 and GM-CSF, then pulsed overnight with autologous tumor lysate. Each patient got three intradermal injections of the dendritic cell vaccine, spaced at biweekly intervals, in the arm below the axilla. Deep sequencing of TCR beta CDR3 regions was used to quantify tumor-infiltrating lymphocyte content and compare tumor and blood repertoires in dendritic cell-vaccinated glioblastoma patients. Survival after dendritic cell vaccination was correlated with TCR sequencing metrics such as TIL content and the overlap between tumor and blood repertoires.

TCRB CDR3 regions were amplified from approximately 2 ug genomic DNA, or all available DNA if less, using the immunoSEQ assay. For multiplex PCR, 60 forward primers for TCR V beta segments and 13 reverse primers for J beta segments were used. To estimate the number of reads per starting template, synthetic control templates were added to each sample at limiting dilution. Reads of 87 bp were generated by sequencing on the Illumina HiSeq System. The study's own analysis went as follows. PCR and sequencing errors were removed by a nearest neighbor algorithm that merged closely related sequences. TCR overlap was measured as the percentage of unique tumor TCR beta sequences that were also present in the peripheral blood of the same patient. TCRdb provides this immuneACCESS table in a form limited to in-frame rearrangements. Some clones are lacking; in checked studies, under half of them reflect an unresolved V gene, and why the rest are absent is not known. Clone size and V and J calls were adopted from that table, with D and trimming inferred from the DNA. In this sample the table shows 25,000 to 35,000 clones, roughly nine tenths of which occur a single time. The ten largest clonotypes hold over 2% of the sample.

The study at large found these results: No direct relationship between TCR clonality and survival was found, suggesting that a diverse polyclonal response may matter. The cohort was small and heterogeneous, with few patients having full blood and tumor sets and even fewer initial-recurrent tumor pairs. The response model built on TCR overlap across three groups was characterized as speculative, with prospective validation still needed. Higher estimated pretreatment TIL content predicted longer time to progression and overall survival after dendritic cell vaccination.

Turning to this clone: Its cognate antigen has yet to be identified. No quality values exist for individual bases; no much larger clone is one base distant.

Patients were selected for having adequate residual fresh-frozen tumor tissue and more than two years of available survival data. None of the glioblastoma patients carried an isocitrate dehydrogenase mutation, although molecular status otherwise varied. PBMC were collected before vaccination, two weeks after the third vaccination, and at tumor progression if tumor progression occurred. The Qiagen DNeasy Blood extraction Kit was used to extract genomic DNA. Cut back by 6 bases and 0 bases, the V and J ends lie 12 bases apart. The CDR3 starts with the cysteine, ends with the phenylalanine, and has 14 residues. Left in the record is the CDR3 DNA by itself, 42 bases read in frame from the first base. The germline V gene supplies CDR1 ENHRY and CDR2 SYGVKD.

This TCR came from a human donor with glioblastoma. This specimen was blood, taken before dendritic cell vaccination. The sequence joins TRBV10-3 to TRBJ2-7; TRBD1 might be the D gene, on 5 matching bases. The CDR3 corresponds to CAISDGGASYEQYF. In nucleotide form, the sequence is TGTGCCATCAGCGACGGTGGGGCCTCCTACGAGCAGTACTTC.